The TCR beta chain described here comes from a study of blood T cell repertoires in COVID-19. Study information: Sources were T cells, B-cell-depleted T cells, or PBMCs; the material itself was cDNA or gDNA.

All enrollees were roughly 18 to 100 years old and from some 24 US areas. The germline CDR1 and CDR2 sequences are SQVTM and ANQGSEA. V lost 8 bases to trimming and J lost 7 bases, with 14 bases between them. This CDR3 has 11 residues. Libraries were prepared by immunoSEQ multiplex PCR; TCRdb keeps only in-frame clonotypes and omits some of them. In the table there are 250,000 to 350,000 clones, nearly 90% of which are singletons. V gene TRBV29-1 combines with J gene TRBJ1-2; tentatively, D is TRBD1 (6 bases). The source material was PBMCs or T cells enriched from blood (not recorded which). This receptor was taken from a woman aged 25 to 39 who had recovered from COVID-19. The CDR3: CSSWVGGGYTF. CDR3 coding DNA: TGCAGCTCATGGGTAGGGGGTGGCTACACCTTC.